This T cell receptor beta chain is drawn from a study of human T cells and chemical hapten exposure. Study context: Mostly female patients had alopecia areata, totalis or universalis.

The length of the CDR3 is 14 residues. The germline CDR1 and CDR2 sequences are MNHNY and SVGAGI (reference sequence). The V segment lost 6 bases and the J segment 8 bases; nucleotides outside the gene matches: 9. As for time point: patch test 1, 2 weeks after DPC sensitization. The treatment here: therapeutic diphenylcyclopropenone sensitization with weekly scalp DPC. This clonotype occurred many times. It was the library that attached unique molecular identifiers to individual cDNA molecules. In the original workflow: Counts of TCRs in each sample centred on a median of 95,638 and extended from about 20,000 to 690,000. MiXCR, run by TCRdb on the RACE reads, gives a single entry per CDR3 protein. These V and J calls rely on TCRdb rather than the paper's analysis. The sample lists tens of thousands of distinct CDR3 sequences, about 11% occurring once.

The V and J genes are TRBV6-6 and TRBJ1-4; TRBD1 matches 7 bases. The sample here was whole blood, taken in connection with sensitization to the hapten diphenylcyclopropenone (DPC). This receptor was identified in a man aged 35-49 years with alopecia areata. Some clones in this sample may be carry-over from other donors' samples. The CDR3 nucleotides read TGTGCCAGCAGGTTCGGACAGGAGGGAGAAAAACTGTTTTTT. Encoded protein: CASRFGQEGEKLFF.